This TCR beta chain derives from a study of regulatory T cells in long-lasting Graves disease. The study's findings and limits: New patients shared 966 public clonotypes, and persistent patients shared more, with approximately 2,500.

This CDR3 region has 18 residues. V was pared by 4 bases and J by 3 bases, with 10 bases of the junction left unmatched. Germline V CDR1 and CDR2: SEHNR, FQNEAQ (reference sequence). The table lists this clonotype with many counts. Its antigen is unknown. For TCR beta, libraries came from iRepertoire HTBI primers and Arm-PCR of CDR3 regions. TCRdb analysed the multiplex PCR reads with MiXCR anew, one entry per CDR3 protein. This table has about 560,000 distinct CDR3 sequences, roughly a sixth appearing once. The time point denotes: newly diagnosed GD, antithyroid drugs for less than 3 months. Isolated PBMC RNA provided the starting material for the TCR library. It was by American Thyroid Association guidelines that Graves' disease was diagnosed. The sample was also reused in another study, on T cells in Graves' hyperthyroidism and ophthalmopathy. As that study records: A 13 V-J signature model discriminated ophthalmopathy versus stable hyperthyroidism.

This TCR came from a young man with Graves disease. The sample in question was peripheral blood mononuclear cells (PBMCs), obtained at new diagnosis, from a patient treated with antithyroid drugs. The V call is TRBV7-9, the J call TRBJ2-2; 11 bases match TRBD2. The DNA of the CDR3 is TGTGCCAGCAGCTCTCCCATTAGCGGGAGGGCCGACACCGGGGAGCTGTTTTTT. This gives the protein CASSSPISGRADTGELFF. Drawing the rest from reference TRBV7-9 and TRBJ2-2, the complete variable domain is DTGVSQNPRHKITKRGQNVTFRCDPISEHNRLYWYRQTLGQGPEFLTYFQNEAQLEKSRLLSDRFSAERPKGSFSTLEIQRTEQGDSAMYLCASSSPISGRADTGELFFGEGSRLTVL.